The 21 T cell receptor beta chains below all came from one sample that was sequenced in a study of T cells in Graves' hyperthyroidism and ophthalmopathy. TCR beta CDR3 regions were amplified from RNA transcripts. HTBI primers drove first-round RT-PCR of the TCR CDR3. Each CDR3 protein gets one entry after TCRdb re-called the multiplex PCR reads with MiXCR. The sample has fewer than 900,000 distinct CDR3 sequences; around a sixth are singletons. The sequencing input was blood. The receptors were sampled from a woman in her fifties or sixties with Graves' hyperthyroidism that later progressed to Graves' ophthalmopathy.

This clonotype has more than one count but fewer than ten. J is TRBJ2-7 and V is TRBV11-2; D is possibly TRBD2 (6 bases). Germline CDR1 reads SGHAT; CDR2 reads FQNNGV. The CDR3 is made up of 13 amino acids. Trimming cost V 5 bases and J 5 bases, with 13 bases left between them. CDR3 amino acids: CASSTGGGNEQYF. DNA for the CDR3: TGTGCCAGCAGCACCGGGGGTGGCAACGAGCAGTACTTC.

Many counts were recorded for this clonotype. CDR3 DNA: TGTGCCACCAGCCGTATTCAGGGGGCTTGGCAGCCCCAGCATTTT. Translation: CATSRIQGAWQPQHF. The V gene is TRBV15, the J gene TRBJ1-5; 8 bases match TRBD1. In germline, CDR1 is LNHNV, CDR2 YYDKDF (reference sequence). There are 15 residues in the CDR3. V shed 5 bases and J 7 bases; nucleotides not matched to a gene: 10.

A few counts support this clonotype. J is TRBJ2-7 and V is TRBV20-1; D remains unclear. Germline V gene lookup returns CDR1 DFQATT and CDR2 SNEGSKA (reference sequence). This CDR3 is 15 amino acids long. V lost 0 bases and J 0 bases, leaving 12 bases between the germline ends. DNA of the CDR3: TGCAGTGCTAGAGATAGGGCCGTTAGCTCCTACGAGCAGTACTTC. Residues: CSARDRAVSSYEQYF.

As for this clonotype: A junction end diverges from the germline sequence, so it may reflect a read error. The rearrangement uses TRBV6-9 and TRBJ1-1; 8 nucleotides agree with TRBD1. The length of the CDR3 is 15 residues. The germline gives CDR1 MNHGY, CDR2 SVAAGI. The CDR3 nucleotides read TGTGCCAGCAGTTATGACAGGGGTTTTGGCACTGAAGCTCTCTTT. Translated, it gives CASSYDRGFGTEALF.

This clonotype appeared a few times. The chain links TRBV30 to TRBJ1-1, with TRBD1 matching over 10 bases. The CDR3 length is 13 residues. After removal of 7 bases from V and 5 bases from J, the junction contained 7 bases not matched to a gene. Per the germline V gene, CDR1 is GTSNPN and CDR2 is SVGIG (reference sequence). Here the CDR3 DNA reads TGTGCCTCAGACAGGGGGCGATTGACTGAAGCTTTCTTT. The encoded protein is CASDRGRLTEAFF.

Worth noting for this clonotype: A much larger clonotype is one base distant, so this may be a read error. The gene calls are TRBV7-3 and TRBJ2-3; the D is unclear. The CDR3 has 13 residues. Germline values: CDR1 SGHTA, CDR2 FQGTGA. In nucleotides, the CDR3 is TGTGCCAGCGGCTTGTTTAGGGAAAATACGCAGTATTTT. It codes for CASGLFRENTQYF. Full variable domain (outside the CDR3, taken from reference TRBV7-3 and TRBJ2-3): GAGVSQTPSNKVTEKGKYVELRCDPISGHTALYWYRQSLGQGPEFLIYFQGTGAADDSGLPNDRFFAVRPEGSVSTLKIQRTERGDSAVYLCASGLFRENTQYFGPGTRLTVL.

This clonotype was counted ten times or more. V usage is TRBV9 and J usage is TRBJ1-1; a weak D match, TRBD1 (6 bases). This CDR3 region has 13 residues. Trimming pared 4 bases from V and 6 bases from J, leaving 13 bases between. Germline V gene data show CDR1 as SGDLS and CDR2 as YYNGEE. The CDR3 sequence: CASSPEGGPEAFF. In nucleotides, the CDR3 is TGTGCCAGCAGCCCAGAGGGGGGGCCTGAAGCTTTCTTT.

Concerning this clonotype: Compared with germline, one end of the junction differs, possibly owing to a read error. This chain joins TRBV7-9 and TRBJ1-3, with TRBD1 matching 7 bases. Looked up from germline, CDR1 is SEHNR and CDR2 is FQNEAQ (reference sequence). There are 19 residues in the CDR3. In DNA, the CDR3 is TGTGCCAGCAGCTTTAGACCGACAGGGCCACTCTCTTCTGGAAACACCAAATATTTT. It specifies CASSFRPTGPLSSGNTKYF. Full variable domain (remainder filled in from reference TRBV7-9 and TRBJ1-3): DTGVSQNPRHKITKRGQNVTFRCDPISEHNRLYWYRQTLGQGPEFLTYFQNEAQLEKSRLLSDRFSAERPKGSFSTLEIQRTEQGDSAMYLCASSFRPTGPLSSGNTKYFGEGSWLTVV.

This chain connects TRBV5-1 to TRBJ2-2; the match to TRBD1 covers 10 bases. Losses at the gene ends were 3 bases for V and 3 bases for J; bases not matched to a gene: 5. The germline V gene encodes CDR1 SGHRS and CDR2 YFSETQ. The CDR3 is 16 amino acids. The CDR3 nucleotides read TGCGCCAGCAGCTACCCGGGACAGGGGTACACCGGGGAGCTGTTTTTT. This encodes CASSYPGQGYTGELFF.

This clonotype was seen at least ten times. The chain is built from TRBV20-1 and TRBJ2-5, with TRBD2 matching over 11 bases. This CDR3 has 13 amino acids. V lost 5 bases, J lost 5 bases, and 4 bases stayed unmatched. Germline V gives CDR1 DFQATT, CDR2 SNEGSKA (reference sequence). Here the CDR3 reads CSALTSGVETQYF. CDR3 in DNA: TGCAGTGCTTTGACTAGCGGGGTTGAGACCCAGTACTTC.

This chain joins TRBV6-5 and TRBJ1-2, with D uncertain. Deletions cut 2 bases from V and 8 bases from J, with 12 bases between. The CDR3 length is 13 residues. Germline CDR1 MNHEY, CDR2 SVGAGI. CDR3 in DNA: TGTGCCAGCAGTTACGCCCTTGGAGAAGGCTACACCTTC. It translates to CASSYALGEGYTF.

This clonotype was observed at least ten times. CDR3 nucleotide sequence: TGTGCCAGCAGCCCACCGGGGGGACCTCACAATGAGCAGTTCTTC. Translating it yields CASSPPGGPHNEQFF. The V call is TRBV3-1, the J call TRBJ2-1; 7 bases align to TRBD2. The J segment lost 5 bases and the V segment lost 4 bases, leaving 8 bases of the junction unmatched. CDR3 length equals 15 residues. The germline gives CDR1 LGHDT, CDR2 YNNKEL (reference sequence).

Comment on this clonotype: One end of the junction fails to match germline, which may point to a read error. The chain has TRBV5-5 and TRBJ2-5; TRBD1 might be the D (5 bases). Per the germline V gene, CDR1 is SGHKS and CDR2 is YYEKEE (reference sequence). The CDR3 is 14 amino acids. The CDR3 protein is CTSSRLGQQETQYF. CDR3 in DNA: TGTACCAGCAGCCGATTAGGACAACAAGAGACCCAGTACTTC.

There are many counts of this clonotype. The chain recombines TRBV20-1 with TRBJ1-4, with 7 bases lining up with TRBD1. Germline values: CDR1 DFQATT, CDR2 SNEGSKA (reference sequence). J lost 8 bases, V lost 0 bases, and 9 bases had no gene match. The CDR3 spans 15 residues. The CDR3 DNA reads TGCAGTGCTAGAGATGCGGTACAGGGGATCGAAAAACTGTTTTTT. Amino acids: CSARDAVQGIEKLFF.

This clonotype was seen many times. This chain connects TRBV18 to TRBJ2-1; D is uncertain. Looked up from germline, CDR1 is KGHSH and CDR2 is LQKENI. This CDR3 spans 16 amino acids. Trimming removed 3 bases at V and 4 bases at J, with 16 bases between. CDR3 DNA sequence: TGTGCCAGCTCACCCAGATCCCCCCAGCTTTACAATGAGCAGTTCTTC. Translated: CASSPRSPQLYNEQFF. Together with reference TRBV18 and TRBJ2-1, the CDR3 gives the full variable domain: NAGVMQNPRHLVRRRGQEARLRCSPMKGHSHVYWYRQLPEEGLKFMVYLQKENIIDESGMPKERFSAEFPKEGPSILRIQQVVRGDSAAYFCASSPRSPQLYNEQFFGPGTRLTVL.

The chain uses TRBV5-1 and TRBJ1-2; D is unresolved. The ends were cut back, 0 bases at V and 5 bases at J, with 8 bases in the middle. CDR1 and CDR2 from the germline V gene are SGHRS and YFSETQ. This CDR3 is built from 13 residues. In DNA, the CDR3 is TGCGCCAGCAGCTTGGTGCAGAATTATGGCTACACCTTC. Translating gives CASSLVQNYGYTF.

The chain has TRBV28 and TRBJ2-1; TRBD1 matches at 9 bases. The CDR3 spans 14 residues. Per the germline V gene, CDR1 is MDHEN and CDR2 is SYDVKM. Trimming at V came to 6 bases and at J to 9 bases, leaving 9 bases not matched to a gene. The CDR3 loop is CASRGTGWVGEQFF. For the CDR3, the DNA is TGTGCCAGCAGGGGGACAGGGTGGGTTGGTGAGCAGTTCTTC.

This chain joins TRBV19 and TRBJ2-1; D not resolved. The CDR3 consists of 15 residues. Between the trimmed V and J ends, which lost 0 bases and 3 bases, there was a span of 9 bases. Germline-derived CDR1 and CDR2 are LNHDA and SQIVND (reference sequence). The CDR3 is CASSIEGIDYNEQFF. Written as DNA, the CDR3 is TGTGCCAGTAGTATAGAGGGGATCGACTACAATGAGCAGTTCTTC.

In this sample, this clonotype turned up many times. The chain has TRBV30 and TRBJ1-5, with D possibly matching TRBD1 (6 bases). V was pared by 4 bases and J by 7 bases, with 11 bases between. The CDR3 spans 12 residues. Germline-derived CDR1 and CDR2 are GTSNPN and SVGIG (reference sequence). DNA of the CDR3: TGTGCCTGGAACCTAGGGGGGCAGCCCCAGCATTTT. Its protein product is CAWNLGGQPQHF.

The genes are TRBV7-8 and TRBJ1-2; D gene uncertain. The germline V gene encodes CDR1 SGHVS and CDR2 FQNEAQ. The CDR3 runs to 14 residues. Trimming took 5 bases from V and 4 from J, leaving 14 bases between them. CDR3: CASSPTVTSYGYTF. The CDR3 DNA is TGTGCCAGCAGCCCCACGGTCACCAGCTATGGCTACACCTTC.

This clonotype has more than one count but fewer than ten. This chain links TRBV29-1 with TRBJ2-1, with D uncertain. Per the germline V gene, CDR1 is SQVTM and CDR2 is ANQGSEA. Trimming shortened V by 2 bases and J by 7 bases, and 15 bases separated the two germline ends. The CDR3 extends over 14 amino acids. Written as DNA, the CDR3 is TGCAGCGTTGAATTCGGTCTGGGGTGGAATGAGCAGTTCTTC. Translating gives CSVEFGLGWNEQFF.